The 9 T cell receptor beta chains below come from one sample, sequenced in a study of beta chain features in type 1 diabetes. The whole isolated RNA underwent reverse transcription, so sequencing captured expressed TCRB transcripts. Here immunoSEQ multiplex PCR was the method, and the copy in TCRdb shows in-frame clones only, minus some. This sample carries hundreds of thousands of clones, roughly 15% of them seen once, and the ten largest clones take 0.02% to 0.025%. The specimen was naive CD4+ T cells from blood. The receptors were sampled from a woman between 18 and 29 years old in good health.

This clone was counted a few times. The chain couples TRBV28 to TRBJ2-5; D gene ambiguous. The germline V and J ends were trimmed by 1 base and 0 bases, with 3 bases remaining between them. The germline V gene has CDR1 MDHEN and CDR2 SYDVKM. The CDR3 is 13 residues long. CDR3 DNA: TGTGCCAGCAGTTTATCTGACCAAGAGACCCAGTACTTC. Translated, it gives CASSLSDQETQYF.

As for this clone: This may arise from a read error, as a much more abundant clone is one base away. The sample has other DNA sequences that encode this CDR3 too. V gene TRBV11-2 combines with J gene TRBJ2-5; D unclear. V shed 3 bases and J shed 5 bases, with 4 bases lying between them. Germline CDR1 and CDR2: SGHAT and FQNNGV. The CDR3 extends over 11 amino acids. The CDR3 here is CASSFGETQYF. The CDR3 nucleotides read TGTGCCAGCAGCTTCGGGGAGACCCAGTACTTC. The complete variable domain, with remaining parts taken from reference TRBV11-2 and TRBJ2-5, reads EAGVAQSPRYKIIEKRQSVAFWCNPISGHATLYWYQQILGQGPKLLIQFQNNGVVDDSQLPKDRFSAERLKGVDSTLKIQPAKLEDSAVYLCASSFGETQYFGPGTRLLVL.

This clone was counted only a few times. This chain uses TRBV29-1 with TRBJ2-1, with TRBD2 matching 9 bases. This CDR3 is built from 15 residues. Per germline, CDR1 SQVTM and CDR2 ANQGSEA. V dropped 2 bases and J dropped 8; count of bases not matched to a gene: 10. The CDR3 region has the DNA TGCAGCGTTGAAAAATATAGCGGGAGTGGCTATGAGCAGTTCTTC. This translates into CSVEKYSGSGYEQFF.

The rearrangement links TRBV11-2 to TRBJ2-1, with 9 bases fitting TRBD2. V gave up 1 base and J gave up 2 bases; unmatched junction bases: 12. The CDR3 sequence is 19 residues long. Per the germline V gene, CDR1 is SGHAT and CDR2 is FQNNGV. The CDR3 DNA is TGTGCCAGCAGCTTAGTTACCCTCTTCCGCGGGAGGGCCTACAATGAGCAGTTCTTC. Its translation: CASSLVTLFRGRAYNEQFF.

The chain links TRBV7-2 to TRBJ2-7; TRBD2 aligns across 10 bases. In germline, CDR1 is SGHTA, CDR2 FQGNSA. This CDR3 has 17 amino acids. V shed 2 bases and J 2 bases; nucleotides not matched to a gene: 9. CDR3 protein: CASSLIGGTSVPYEQYF. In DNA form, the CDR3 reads TGTGCCAGCAGCTTAATTGGAGGGACTAGCGTTCCCTACGAGCAGTACTTC.

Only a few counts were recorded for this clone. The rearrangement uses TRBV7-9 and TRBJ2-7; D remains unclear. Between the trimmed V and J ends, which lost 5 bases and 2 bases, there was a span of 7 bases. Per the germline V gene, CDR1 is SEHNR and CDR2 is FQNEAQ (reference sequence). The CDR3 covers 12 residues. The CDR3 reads CASSPLPYEQYF. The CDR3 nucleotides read TGTGCCAGCAGCCCCCTCCCCTACGAGCAGTACTTC.

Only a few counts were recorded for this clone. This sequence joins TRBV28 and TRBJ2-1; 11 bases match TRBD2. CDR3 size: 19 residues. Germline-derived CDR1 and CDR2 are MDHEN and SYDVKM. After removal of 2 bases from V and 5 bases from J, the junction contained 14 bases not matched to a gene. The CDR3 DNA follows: TGTGCCAGCAGTTTAGACAGATGGCCTCTAGCGGGAGGTGACAATGAGCAGTTCTTC. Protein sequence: CASSLDRWPLAGGDNEQFF.

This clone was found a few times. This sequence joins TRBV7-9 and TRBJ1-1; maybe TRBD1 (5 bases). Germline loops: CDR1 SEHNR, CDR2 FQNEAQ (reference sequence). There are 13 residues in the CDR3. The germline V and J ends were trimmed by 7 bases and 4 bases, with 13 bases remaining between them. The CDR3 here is CASNLSGGTEAFF. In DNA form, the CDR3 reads TGTGCCAGCAACCTCTCCGGGGGCACTGAAGCTTTCTTT.

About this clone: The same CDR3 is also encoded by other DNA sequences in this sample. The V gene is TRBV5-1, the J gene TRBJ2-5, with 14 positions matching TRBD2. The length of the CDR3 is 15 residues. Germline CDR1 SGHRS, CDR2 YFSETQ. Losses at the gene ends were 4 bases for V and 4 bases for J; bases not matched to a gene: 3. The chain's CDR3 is CASSPGTSGRETQYF. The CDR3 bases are TGCGCCAGCAGCCCAGGGACTAGCGGGAGAGAGACCCAGTACTTC.